This TCR beta chain originates from a study of tumor and adjacent non-tumor tissue in lung cancer. Study results and limitations: Normal lung showed higher cumulative top 100 clone frequency than tumor.

Trimming stripped 6 bases from V and 19 bases from J, with 25 bases between. Germline CDR1 and CDR2: SGHAT and FQNNGV. This CDR3 is 14 amino acids long. A modified ARM-PCR protocol with three rounds of nested PCR amplified TCRbeta. A single record per CDR3 protein comes from TCRdb applying MiXCR to the multiplex PCR reads. The sample lists roughly 75,000 distinct CDR3 sequences, 70% to 90% occurring once. Turning to this clonotype: The antigen remains undetermined.

No cell sorting was done before RNA was extracted from the tissue. Distant lung tissue was collected more than 3 cm away from the tumor edge. Between August and November 2014, newly diagnosed, chemotherapy-naive lung cancer patients underwent thoracic surgery in China. The TCR was taken from a man between 60 and 75 years old with non-small cell lung cancer. J is TRBJ2-6 and V is TRBV11-2; TRBD1 is a possible D gene (6 bases). Sequenced input: distant non-tumor lung tissue. CDR3 sequence: CASSHISGDNVVTF. The CDR3 nucleotides are TGTGCCAGCAGTCATATCTCTGGGGACAACGTCGTTACTTTC.